The entry that follows covers one T cell receptor beta chain sequence. Germline V gene data show CDR1 as ENHRY and CDR2 as SYGVKD. The V gene lost 1 base and the J gene lost 4 bases, with 23 bases spanning the gap. CDR3 length: 18 residues. The source of the sample is a study of cytomegalovirus exposure and HLA in healthy donors. Both 60 Vbeta primers and 13 Jbeta primers went into the PCR. Sequencing was performed with immunoSEQ multiplex PCR; in TCRdb, only in-frame clones are kept and a portion is missing. The profile shows about 190,000 clones, roughly 80% of them singletons. The sequenced material came from PBMCs. The TCR sequence derives from a woman aged 18-35 years in good health and CMV-seronegative. The rearrangement joins TRBV10-3 to TRBJ2-7; the D gene is possibly TRBD2 (6 bases). CDR3 in DNA: TGTGCCATCAGTGAGTACTCTCGTCGTGGCATAGGGAGGTACGAGCAGTACTTC. The encoded protein is CAISEYSRRGIGRYEQYF.